These T cell receptor beta chains were read from a single sample in a study of shared clonotypes between healthy human individuals. Method: immunoSEQ multiplex PCR; TCRdb's copy keeps in-frame clones and lacks some. This sample has more than 2 million clones, with more than 90% found just once. What was sequenced was naive CD4+ T cells sorted from blood. These TCRs come from a young man in good health. Each CDR3 is given with its conserved first and last residue. The order of the fields is V gene, clone size, J gene, D gene, CDR3 DNA, CDR3 protein. D genes are given only for firm matches. Rows may omit the clone size; those that give it use once, few, many or a size class.

V: TRBV5-4; size: .; J: TRBJ2-2; D: TRBD1; DNA: TGTGCCAGCTCCGACAGGGTAGAGTCCGGGGAGCTGTTTTTT; CDR3: CASSDRVESGELFF
V: TRBV5-4; size: .; J: TRBJ1-6; D: .; DNA: TGTGCCAGCAGCCCACAGGGTACTGGATCACCCCTCCACTTT; CDR3: CASSPQGTGSPLHF
V: TRBV27; size: .; J: TRBJ2-7; D: .; DNA: TGTGCCAGCAGTCCACTAGTGTCCCTAGGAACCTACGAGCAGTACTTC; CDR3: CASSPLVSLGTYEQYF
V: TRBV5-4; size: once; J: TRBJ2-3; D: .; DNA: TGTGCCAGCAGCTTAATTGGAAGCACAGATACGCAGTATTTT; CDR3: CASSLIGSTDTQYF
V: TRBV6-1; size: .; J: TRBJ1-2; D: .; DNA: TGTGCCAGCAGTGAAGGGATAGCGAACTATGGCTACACCTTC; CDR3: CASSEGIANYGYTF
V: TRBV18; size: .; J: TRBJ2-1; D: TRBD2; DNA: TGTGCCAGCTCACCCCGCCCCAGCGGGAGTCGCAATGAGCAGTTCTTC; CDR3: CASSPRPSGSRNEQFF
V: TRBV6-1; size: .; J: TRBJ2-2; D: .; DNA: TGTGCCAGCAGTTCCTACAGTAACACCGGGGAGCTGTTTTTT; CDR3: CASSSYSNTGELFF
V: TRBV19; size: .; J: TRBJ2-1; D: .; DNA: TGTGCCAGTAGCTACAGTTCCCCCTCCTACAATGAGCAGTTCTTC; CDR3: CASSYSSPSYNEQFF
V: TRBV28; size: .; J: TRBJ1-4; D: TRBD1; DNA: TGTGCCAGCAGGTTTGGGACAGGGGGCATTGAAAAACTGTTTTTT; CDR3: CASRFGTGGIEKLFF
V: TRBV18; size: .; J: TRBJ1-2; D: TRBD1; DNA: TGTGCCAGCTCCGACAGGGCCTATAACTATGGCTACACCTTC; CDR3: CASSDRAYNYGYTF
V: TRBV29-1; size: .; J: TRBJ2-3; D: TRBD1; DNA: TGCAGCGTCGTGACGGGACAGGGAAGCACAGATACGCAGTATTTT; CDR3: CSVVTGQGSTDTQYF
V: TRBV6-1; size: .; J: TRBJ2-3; D: .; DNA: TGTGCCAGCAGTGTCCAGGGAGGGGGTACAGATACGCAGTATTTT; CDR3: CASSVQGGGTDTQYF
V: TRBV27; size: once; J: TRBJ1-4; D: .; DNA: TGTGCCAGCAGTTTAAGCGCCGGTGGGCTTAATGAAAAACTGTTTTTT; CDR3: CASSLSAGGLNEKLFF